One sample yielded the 2 T cell receptor beta chains listed below, sequenced in a study of T cells in Graves' hyperthyroidism and ophthalmopathy. The TCR beta CDR3 regions underwent amplification using RNA transcripts as the source. HTBI primers were the set used in a first-round RT-PCR of the TCR CDR3. TCRdb fed the multiplex PCR reads into MiXCR, producing one record per CDR3 protein. Seen here are about 720,000 distinct CDR3 sequences, around 20% observed once, and the top ten hold around 17%. Material for sequencing was blood. The receptors here all came from a woman aged 45-65 years with Graves' hyperthyroidism that later progressed to Graves' ophthalmopathy.

This clonotype was counted between two and nine times. The chain has TRBV6-2 or TRBV6-3 and TRBJ2-5; D gene ambiguous. The germline V gene encodes CDR1 MNHEY and CDR2 SVGEGT. V lost 6 bases, J lost 2 bases, and 16 bases lay in between. The CDR3 extends over 15 amino acids. CDR3 region: CASSHQYRRQETQYF. CDR3 nucleotides: TGTGCCAGCAGCCACCAATACAGACGGCAAGAGACCCAGTACTTC.

In this sample, this clonotype turned up many times. This chain uses TRBV7-9 with TRBJ2-3, with TRBD2 as a possible D gene (6 bases). Per germline, CDR1 SEHNR and CDR2 FQNEAQ (reference sequence). Trimming removed 5 bases from V and 4 bases from J, with 19 bases in between. CDR3 size: 16 residues. CDR3 amino acids: CASSPRTRGIPDTQYF. DNA for the CDR3: TGTGCCAGCAGCCCTAGGACACGGGGGATCCCAGATACGCAGTATTTT.